The present T cell receptor (beta chain) was sequenced within a study of blood T cell repertoires in COVID-19. Study background: There were acute and convalescent COVID-19 samples, and they came from the United States, Italy and Spain.

The V gene lost 4 bases and the J gene lost 1 base, with 18 bases spanning the gap. Germline CDR1 is KGHDR and CDR2 is SFDVKD. The CDR3 runs to 17 residues. Repertoires were generated with immunoSEQ multiplex PCR, while TCRdb's copy carries only in-frame clones and drops some. This table has about 38,000 clones, 70% to 90% appearing once. This TCR was sampled from a man between 60 and 70 years old with COVID-19, enrolled during active disease. Source material: peripheral blood. V and J are TRBV24-1 and TRBJ1-2; D is possibly TRBD1 (5 bases). In DNA, the CDR3 is TGTGCCACCAGTGAATACAATACAGGCCCCGATAACTATGGCTACACCTTC. Encoded protein: CATSEYNTGPDNYGYTF.